Listed below are T cell receptor beta chains from one sample, sequenced in a study of identical twins. One entry per CDR3 protein results from TCRdb running MiXCR on the 5' RACE reads. Here the sample spans around 370,000 distinct CDR3 sequences, around 9.7% being singletons. Specimen: naive T cells sorted from blood. All receptors derive from a woman aged 50 to 65 in good health. The CDR3 runs from the conserved cysteine through the conserved F or W. A D gene is named only where the DNA matches it firmly. A clone size is listed for some rows: how often the clone was seen (once, few, many), or a class if it is expanded.

j_gene | abundance | d_gene | v_gene | CDR3aa | CDR3nt
TRBJ2-3 | many | NA | TRBV5-1 | CASSPLGIEADTQYF | TGCGCCAGCAGCCCCCTGGGGATTGAGGCAGATACGCAGTATTTT
TRBJ2-3 | NA | NA | TRBV6-4 | CASSARAEYTDTQYF | TGTGCCAGCAGTGCGAGGGCGGAATACACAGATACGCAGTATTTT
TRBJ2-1 | NA | TRBD2 | TRBV20-1 | CSASDFGRAYNEQFF | TGCAGTGCTAGTGATTTCGGGAGGGCCTACAATGAGCAGTTCTTC
TRBJ2-3 | many | TRBD1 | TRBV5-1 | CASSTRTGGTDTQYF | TGCGCCAGCAGCACAAGGACAGGGGGCACAGATACGCAGTATTTT
TRBJ2-1 | few | NA | TRBV25-1 | CASSDPGFYNEQFF | TGTGCCAGCAGTGATCCGGGGTTCTACAATGAGCAGTTCTTC
TRBJ2-5 | many | NA | TRBV5-1 | CASSRTVGYQETQYF | TGCGCCAGCAGCCGGACGGTGGGATACCAAGAGACCCAGTACTTC
TRBJ2-2 | few | TRBD2 | TRBV7-8 | CASSGQAGGPLSGELFF | TGTGCCAGCAGCGGGCAAGCGGGAGGGCCTTTGAGCGGGGAGCTGTTTTTT
TRBJ1-2 | few | NA | TRBV20-1 | CSAPRPNYGYTF | TGCAGTGCTCCCCGACCTAACTATGGCTACACCTTC
TRBJ2-3 | few | NA | TRBV7-9 | CASSFTGMRTDTQYF | TGTGCCAGCAGCTTTACAGGAATGAGGACAGATACGCAGTATTTT
TRBJ1-4 | many | NA | TRBV5-1 | CASSLAGRGEKLFF | TGCGCCAGCAGCTTGGCCGGACGGGGTGAAAAACTGTTTTTT
TRBJ2-1 | few | TRBD2 | TRBV27 | CASTRGRNYNEQFF | TGTGCCAGCACCCGCGGGAGGAACTACAATGAGCAGTTCTTC
TRBJ1-5 | NA | NA | TRBV12-3/TRBV12-4 | CASSKGIGQPQHF | TGTGCCAGCTCGAAGGGGATTGGTCAGCCCCAGCATTTT
TRBJ1-2 | many | TRBD1 | TRBV12-3/TRBV12-4 | CASSLTGALGYTF | TGTGCCAGCAGTTTAACAGGGGCTTTGGGCTACACCTTC
TRBJ2-7 | NA | TRBD2 | TRBV4-1 | CASGTLAGVRYEQYF | TGCGCCAGCGGGACTCTAGCGGGAGTACGCTACGAGCAGTACTTC
TRBJ2-4 | NA | NA | TRBV20-1 | CSARLASGALGNIQYF | TGCAGTGCTAGGTTGGCCAGCGGAGCTCTCGGGAACATTCAGTACTTC
TRBJ2-1 | NA | TRBD1 | TRBV11-2 | CASSINPGQGMSNEQFF | TGTGCCAGCAGTATCAATCCGGGACAGGGGATGAGCAATGAGCAGTTCTTC
TRBJ1-1 | many | NA | TRBV11-3 | CASSLEGPKNTEAFF | TGTGCCAGCAGCTTAGAGGGACCGAAGAACACTGAAGCTTTCTTT
TRBJ2-3 | many | NA | TRBV9 | CATSRDDTDTQYF | TGTGCCACATCCCGGGACGACACAGATACGCAGTATTTT
TRBJ1-1 | many | NA | TRBV15 | CATSRDTRLGDTEAFF | TGTGCCACCAGCAGAGATACCCGTCTGGGGGACACTGAAGCTTTCTTT
TRBJ1-4 | few | NA | TRBV5-1 | CASSLGDWKEKLFF | TGCGCCAGCAGCTTGGGGGATTGGAAGGAAAAACTGTTTTTT
TRBJ2-5 | NA | TRBD2 | TRBV3-1 | CASSQGPPTLSGPRETQYF | TGTGCCAGCAGCCAAGGGCCCCCAACTCTTAGCGGGCCGAGGGAGACCCAGTACTTC
TRBJ2-3 | many | NA | TRBV5-1 | CASSNTDPDTQYF | TGCGCCAGCAGCAACACAGATCCAGATACGCAGTATTTT
TRBJ2-7 | few | TRBD1 | TRBV6-6 | CASSWGQGGPGEQYF | TGTGCCAGCAGTTGGGGACAGGGGGGACCGGGGGAGCAGTACTTC
TRBJ1-3 | many | NA | TRBV5-5 | CASSLQISTRNTIYF | TGTGCCAGCAGCCTCCAGATTAGCACCCGAAACACCATATATTTT
TRBJ2-7 | NA | NA | TRBV10-3 | CAISGNPDSLKQYF | TGTGCCATCAGTGGTAACCCGGACAGTCTCAAGCAGTACTTC
TRBJ2-7 | few | TRBD2 | TRBV5-1 | CASSIGTSSSEQYF | TGCGCCAGCAGCATCGGGACTAGTTCCTCCGAGCAGTACTTC
TRBJ2-5 | NA | NA | TRBV10-3 | CTISELEETQYF | TGTACCATCAGTGAGTTAGAAGAGACCCAGTACTTC
TRBJ2-3 | NA | TRBD2 | TRBV9 | CASSVVAGLAGRGTDTQYF | TGTGCCAGCAGCGTAGTAGCGGGACTAGCGGGGAGAGGCACAGATACGCAGTATTTT